This T cell receptor (beta chain) comes out of a study of blood T cell repertoires in COVID-19. Looking at the study overall: The origin of the acute and convalescent COVID-19 samples was the United States, Italy and Spain. Sources were T cells, B-cell-depleted T cells, or PBMCs; the material itself was cDNA or gDNA.

The authors' processing: Amplification of reference gene primers was used by the study to estimate nucleated cell counts. Libraries were prepared by immunoSEQ multiplex PCR; TCRdb keeps only in-frame clonotypes and omits some of them. That table gives V, J and clone size, and the DNA gave D and trimming. The repertoire includes fewer than 300,000 clones, 86% of them detected once, and over 7.5% sits in the top ten. The germline V gene has CDR1 MGHRA and CDR2 YSYEKL. The V end lost 1 base, the J end lost 4 bases, and 12 bases lay between the germline ends. The CDR3 length is 15 residues. The receptor comes from a man in his forties who had recovered from COVID-19. V and J are TRBV4-1 and TRBJ2-3, with unresolved D. The source material was peripheral blood. In DNA form, the CDR3 reads TGCGCCAGCAGCCAAGCCTGGAGAACCTCAGATACGCAGTATTTT. Its translation is CASSQAWRTSDTQYF.